The TCR beta chain under discussion was sequenced for a study of T-cell reconstitution after alpha-beta-depleted transplantation in children. Preparation of the TCRbeta library used unique molecular identifiers. TCRdb re-analysed the PCR reads in MiXCR, keeping a single row per CDR3 protein. This repertoire shows under 300,000 distinct CDR3 sequences, roughly 11% found once; its top ten account for about a quarter. This clonotype was observed many times. The CDR3 is 15 amino acids. In germline, CDR1 is ENHRY, CDR2 SYGVKD. The V and J ends lost 6 bases and 6 bases, in that order; junction bases with no gene match: 10.

The sequence was collected from a male patient aged 2-15 years who had a stem cell transplant for chronic granulomatous disease, so the T cells may come from the graft donor. This rearrangement joins TRBV10-3 to TRBJ2-7; 11 bases fit TRBD2. The source material was peripheral blood, sampled 180 days after TCRalphabeta/CD19-depleted stem cell transplant. The CDR3 region has the DNA TGTGCCATCAGGCCGATGACTAGCGGGACGGGCGAGCAGTACTTC. Its protein is CAIRPMTSGTGEQYF.